This T cell receptor (beta chain) was documented in a study of T cells in Graves' hyperthyroidism and ophthalmopathy. Study outcomes and limitations: The model made its ophthalmopathy prediction, and onset followed a median 6.5 months later. Expanded thyroid clonotypes (above 0.001) were mostly also found in blood.

V was pared by 2 bases and J by 0 bases, with 10 bases between. Germline V lookup: CDR1 LNHDA, CDR2 SQIVND (reference sequence). The CDR3 extends over 15 amino acids. The table lists this clonotype with many counts. No antigen is known for it. Active moderate-to-severe ophthalmopathy, Clinical Activity Score at least 3, NOSPECS at least 4, under 3 months' duration. RNA transcripts provided the source from which TCR beta CDR3 regions were amplified. RT-PCR in the first round (using the HTBI primer set) targeted the TCR CDR3. One entry per CDR3 protein, called by TCRdb with MiXCR from the multiplex PCR reads. The data hold around 250,000 distinct CDR3 sequences, with more than 20% observed a single time.

V usage is TRBV19 and J usage is TRBJ1-1; no definite D call. This TCR was recovered from a woman aged 35 to 49 with Graves' ophthalmopathy. The specimen sequenced was blood. In nucleotides, the CDR3 is TGTGCCAGTAGTATATCGTACGCCATGAACACTGAAGCTTTCTTT. This sequence encodes CASSISYAMNTEAFF.